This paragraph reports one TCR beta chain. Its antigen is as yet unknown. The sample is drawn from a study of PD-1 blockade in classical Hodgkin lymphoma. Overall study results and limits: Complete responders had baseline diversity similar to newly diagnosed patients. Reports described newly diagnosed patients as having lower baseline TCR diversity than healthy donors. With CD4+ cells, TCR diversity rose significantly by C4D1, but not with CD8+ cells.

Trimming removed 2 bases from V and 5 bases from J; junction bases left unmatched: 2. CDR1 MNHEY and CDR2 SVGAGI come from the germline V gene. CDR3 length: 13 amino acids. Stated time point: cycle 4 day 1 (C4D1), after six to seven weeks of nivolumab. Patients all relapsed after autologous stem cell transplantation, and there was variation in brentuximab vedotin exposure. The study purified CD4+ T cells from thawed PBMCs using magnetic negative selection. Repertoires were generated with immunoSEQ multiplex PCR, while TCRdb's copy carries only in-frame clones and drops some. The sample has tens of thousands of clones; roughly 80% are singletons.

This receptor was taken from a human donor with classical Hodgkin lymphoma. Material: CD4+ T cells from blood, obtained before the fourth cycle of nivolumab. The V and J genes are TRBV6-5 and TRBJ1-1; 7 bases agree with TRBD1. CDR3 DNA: TGTGCCAGCAGTTACCAGGGGGGTACTGAAGCTTTCTTT. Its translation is CASSYQGGTEAFF.